This T cell receptor (beta chain) stems from a study of T cell changes during pregnancy in multiple sclerosis. The CDR3 sequence is 19 residues long. Losses at the gene ends were 0 bases for V and 2 bases for J; bases not matched to a gene: 17. Germline V CDR1 and CDR2: SGDLS, YYNGEE. Measured with immunoSEQ multiplex PCR; TCRdb has only the in-frame clones, and not every one. The profile shows about 100,000 clones, approximately 91% of them singletons. This TCR came from a female donor with multiple sclerosis, enrolled in a pregnancy study. V gene TRBV9 combines with J gene TRBJ2-7; 7 nucleotides agree with TRBD1. The sample in question was peripheral blood, obtained after pregnancy. The CDR3, as DNA: TGTGCCAGCAGCGTAGTAATGTCAGGGGGACGGCCAGGACCCTACGAGCAGTACTTC. It translates to CASSVVMSGGRPGPYEQYF.